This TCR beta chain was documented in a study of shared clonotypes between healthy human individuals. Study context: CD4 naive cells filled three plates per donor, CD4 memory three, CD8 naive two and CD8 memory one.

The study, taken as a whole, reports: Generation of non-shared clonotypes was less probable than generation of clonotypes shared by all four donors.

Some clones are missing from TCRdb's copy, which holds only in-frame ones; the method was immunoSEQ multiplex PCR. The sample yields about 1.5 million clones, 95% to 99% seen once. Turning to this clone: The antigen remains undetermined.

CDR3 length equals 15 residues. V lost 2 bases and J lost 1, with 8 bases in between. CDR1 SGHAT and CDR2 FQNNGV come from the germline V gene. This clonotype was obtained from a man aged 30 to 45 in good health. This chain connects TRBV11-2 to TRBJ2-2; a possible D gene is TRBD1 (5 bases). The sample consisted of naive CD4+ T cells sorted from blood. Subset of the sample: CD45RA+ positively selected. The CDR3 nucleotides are TGTGCCAGCAGCTTAACAGGCGAGAACACCGGGGAGCTGTTTTTT. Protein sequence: CASSLTGENTGELFF.